This T cell receptor beta chain comes out of a study of blood T cell repertoires in COVID-19. Study at large: Specimens from acute and convalescent COVID-19 originated in the United States, Italy and Spain. T cells, B-cell-depleted T cells, or PBMCs provided the cDNA or gDNA that served as material.

Authors' processing steps: From reference gene primer amplification, estimates of nucleated cell counts were derived. Method: immunoSEQ multiplex PCR; TCRdb's copy keeps in-frame clones and lacks some. Clone size and the V and J calls come from that table; the DNA yielded D and trimming. The data show hundreds of thousands of clones, just over 85% seen once. Details on this clone: At the DNA level, this CDR3 is encoded by other sequences in the same sample as well.

The CDR3 has 15 amino acids. Losses at the gene ends were 0 bases for V and 4 bases for J; bases not matched to a gene: 1. CDR1 SGHRS and CDR2 YFSETQ come from the germline V gene. The V call is TRBV5-1, the J call TRBJ2-2; 9 bases match TRBD1. The receptor's source is a woman aged 30 to 39 with active or convalescent COVID-19. Material for sequencing was peripheral blood. The chain's CDR3 is CASSLETGGTGELFF. DNA of the CDR3: TGCGCCAGCAGCTTGGAGACAGGGGGCACCGGGGAGCTGTTTTTT.